This T cell receptor (beta chain) was sequenced for a study of blood T cell repertoires in COVID-19. Study-wide background: Donors in the United States, Italy and Spain gave samples during acute or convalescent COVID-19. From T cells, B-cell-depleted T cells, or PBMCs came the material, which was cDNA or gDNA.

Germline V gene data show CDR1 as KGHSH and CDR2 as LQKENI. The CDR3 loop spans 18 amino acids. The V and J ends lost 0 bases and 2 bases, in that order; junction bases with no gene match: 11. Produced via immunoSEQ multiplex PCR; TCRdb's table is partial and in-frame only. The table has 60,000 to 85,000 clones, 88% seen once; the top ten hold 1.5% to 2%. This clone has a single count. V and J are TRBV18 and TRBJ2-3; TRBD2 aligns across 7 bases. The TCR was taken from a woman at least 80 years old with active or convalescent COVID-19. The sequencing sample was made of peripheral blood. In nucleotides, the CDR3 is TGTGCCAGCTCACCACCGATAACGAGCGGGATATACACAGATACGCAGTATTTT. Its protein is CASSPPITSGIYTDTQYF.